The 18 T cell receptor beta chains below were found in one sample sequenced in a study of Ad26.COV2.S vaccination and SARS-CoV-2 variants. TCRdb keeps only in-frame clones here, not all; method: immunoSEQ multiplex PCR. The sample carries about 410,000 clones, about nine tenths recorded once. Treatment: roughly 18 received Ad26.COV2.S at low or high dose, single or two shots; several received placebo; per-sample allocation not given. Vaccine and placebo recipients were sampled on day 63 after the first injection. The sample was peripheral blood, taken in a trial of Ad26.COV2.S vaccine versus placebo. The receptors derive from a person between 18 and 60 years old who received the Ad26.COV2.S COVID-19 vaccine or a placebo.

The rearrangement joins TRBV4-1 to TRBJ1-5; D may be TRBD1 (5 bases). V lost 3 bases and J lost 2, with 14 bases in between. The germline V gene has CDR1 MGHRA and CDR2 YSYEKL. CDR3 size: 16 residues. CDR3 DNA sequence: TGCGCCAGCAGCCAGTGGGGCCCTCCGGGCAATCAGCCCCAGCATTTT. Its protein product is CASSQWGPPGNQPQHF.

This chain uses TRBV7-9 with TRBJ2-7; 8 positions match TRBD1. Germline trimming cut 2 bases from V and 2 bases from J; bases unmatched to any gene: 5. The CDR3 contains 15 residues. Germline assignment: CDR1 SEHNR and CDR2 FQNEAQ (reference sequence). Here the CDR3 DNA reads TGTGCCAGCAGCTTATGGGGACAGGTCCCCTACGAGCAGTACTTC. Translated: CASSLWGQVPYEQYF.

The chain carries TRBV6-5 and TRBJ1-2, with 7 bases matching TRBD1. From germline, CDR1 is MNHEY and CDR2 SVGAGI. V trimming: 3 bases; J trimming: 2 bases; junction bases outside the gene matches: 6. CDR3 length: 15 amino acids. The CDR3 DNA is TGTGCCAGCAGTTATCAGGGGGTATCGAACTATGGCTACACCTTC. Encoded protein: CASSYQGVSNYGYTF.

The CDR3 loop is CASSHKAGLSTDTQYF. CDR3 DNA: TGCGCCAGCAGCCATAAAGCGGGACTTAGCACAGATACGCAGTATTTT. The chain has TRBV4-1 and TRBJ2-3; 7 positions agree with TRBD2. This CDR3 contains 16 residues. CDR1 and CDR2 from the germline V gene are MGHRA and YSYEKL. J gave up 0 bases and V 3 bases, and 6 bases lay outside the gene matches.

V gene TRBV6-2 or TRBV6-3 combines with J gene TRBJ2-3, with D perhaps given as TRBD1 or TRBD2 (5 bases each). The V gene lost 0 bases and the J gene lost 1 base, with 14 bases spanning the gap. From germline, CDR1 is MNHEY and CDR2 SVGEGT. This CDR3 is built from 17 residues. DNA of the CDR3: TGTGCCAGCAGTTACTCTCCCGGGACCCCTGGCACAGATACGCAGTATTTT. Translation gives CASSYSPGTPGTDTQYF.

This chain joins TRBV6-6 and TRBJ1-4; 8 nucleotides align to TRBD1. The CDR3 has 15 amino acids. CDR1 is MNHNY and CDR2 is SVGAGI in the germline V gene (reference sequence). With 3 bases clipped from V and 3 bases from J, the junction kept 3 bases outside the gene matches. This CDR3 reads CASSYSQGANEKLFF. The DNA for the CDR3 is TGTGCCAGCAGTTATTCACAGGGGGCTAATGAAAAACTGTTTTTT.

The V call is TRBV4-1, the J call TRBJ1-2; 7 bases agree with TRBD1. From germline, CDR1 is MGHRA and CDR2 YSYEKL. Trimming removed 6 bases from V and 8 bases from J; junction bases left unmatched: 9. CDR3 size: 13 residues. CDR3 residues: CASSNRGWYGYTF. CDR3 DNA: TGCGCCAGCAGTAACAGGGGTTGGTACGGCTACACCTTC.

The rearrangement uses TRBV5-4 and TRBJ1-1; D unclear. This CDR3 spans 12 amino acids. Germline V gene sequence: CDR1 SGHNT, CDR2 YYREEE (reference sequence). Trimming took off 2 bases at V and 5 bases at J, with 7 bases between the two ends. As DNA, the CDR3 is TGTGCCAGCAGCTTTCGTGGGACTGAAGCTTTCTTT. The encoded protein is CASSFRGTEAFF.

The CDR3 loop reads CASSEEGGTGAYEQYF. The CDR3 nucleotides read TGTGCCAGCAGTGAAGAGGGGGGGACAGGGGCCTACGAGCAGTACTTC. This rearrangement joins TRBV6-4 to TRBJ2-7; TRBD1 matches 10 bases. CDR3 length: 16 residues. V dropped 3 bases and J dropped 2; count of bases not matched to a gene: 7. Germline values: CDR1 MRHNA, CDR2 SNTAGT.

The V and J genes are TRBV7-2 and TRBJ2-1; perhaps TRBD1 as D (5 bases). Germline lookup yields CDR1 SGHTA and CDR2 FQGNSA. V gave up 4 bases and J gave up 5 bases, with 15 bases separating them. The CDR3 extends over 15 amino acids. This CDR3 is CASSSPARAHNEQFF. The CDR3 DNA reads as TGTGCCAGCAGCTCCCCCGCCAGGGCCCACAATGAGCAGTTCTTC.

This clone was seen once. J is TRBJ2-3 and V is TRBV11-2; 9 positions match TRBD2. Per germline, CDR1 SGHAT and CDR2 FQNNGV. The junction had 1 base not matched to a gene; V was cut back by 0 bases and J by 0 bases. The CDR3 extends over 16 amino acids. Here the CDR3 DNA reads TGTGCCAGCAGCTTAGATCTAGCGGGGAGCACAGATACGCAGTATTTT. The encoded protein is CASSLDLAGSTDTQYF.

The J gene is TRBJ2-3, the V gene TRBV11-3, with TRBD2 matching 9 bases. Per germline, CDR1 SGHNT and CDR2 YENEEA. CDR3 length: 16 amino acids. V shed 4 bases and J 7 bases; nucleotides not matched to a gene: 12. The chain's CDR3 is CASSSGAGGYLNTQYF. CDR3 DNA: TGTGCCAGCAGCTCGGGAGCGGGGGGATATTTAAATACGCAGTATTTT.

The chain uses TRBV19 and TRBJ1-6; D gene uncertain. Trimming removed 4 bases from V and 0 bases from J, with 7 bases in between. The CDR3 consists of 15 residues. CDR1 and CDR2 from the germline V gene are LNHDA and SQIVND (reference sequence). DNA for the CDR3: TGTGCCAGTAGTACAGAGAGCTCCTATAATTCACCCCTCCACTTT. It encodes CASSTESSYNSPLHF.

A word on this clone: This same CDR3 is encoded by further DNA sequences in the sample. The chain carries TRBV19 and TRBJ2-7, with no clear D. The length of the CDR3 is 14 residues. The V end lost 1 base, the J end lost 3 bases, and 10 bases lay between the germline ends. CDR1 and CDR2 (germline): LNHDA, SQIVND (reference sequence). CDR3 sequence (DNA): TGTGCCAGTAGTATAGGGGGATCCGGCTACGAGCAGTACTTC. As protein: CASSIGGSGYEQYF.

The chain is built from TRBV29-1 and TRBJ1-2; a weak D match, TRBD1 (6 bases). Trimming took 3 bases from V and 3 from J, leaving 20 bases between them. This CDR3 contains 16 residues. The germline CDR1 and CDR2 sequences are SQVTM and ANQGSEA. CDR3 loop: CSVDSPGQTPHYGYTF. The CDR3 nucleotides are TGCAGCGTTGACTCCCCCGGACAGACTCCCCACTATGGCTACACCTTC. Supplemented by reference TRBV29-1 and TRBJ1-2, the full variable domain reads SAVISQKPSRDICQRGTSLTIQCQVDSQVTMMFWYRQQPGQSLTLIATANQGSEATYESGFVIDKFPISRPNLTFSTLTVSNMSPEDSSIYLCSVDSPGQTPHYGYTFGSGTRLTVV.

Remarks on this clone: In the same sample, other DNA sequences code for this CDR3. The chain is built from TRBV28 and TRBJ1-4, with 8 bases matching TRBD1. The junction had 4 bases not matched to a gene; V was cut back by 2 bases and J by 8 bases. Per germline, CDR1 MDHEN and CDR2 SYDVKM. The CDR3 contains 14 residues. CDR3 sequence reads: CASSLQGAGEKLFF. The DNA for the CDR3 is TGTGCCAGCAGTTTACAGGGGGCGGGAGAAAAACTGTTTTTT. Drawing the rest from reference TRBV28 and TRBJ1-4, the complete variable domain is DVKVTQSSRYLVKRTGEKVFLECVQDMDHENMFWYRQDPGLGLRLIYFSYDVKMKEKGDIPEGYSVSREKKERFSLILESASTNQTSMYLCASSLQGAGEKLFFGSGTQLSVL.

This clone was observed once. This specimen includes other DNA sequences encoding the same CDR3. The rearrangement uses TRBV3-1 (or the pseudogene TRBV3-2) and TRBJ2-7, with D possibly matching TRBD1 (6 bases). Trimming removed 4 bases at V and 2 bases at J, with 9 bases between. The CDR3 is made up of 13 amino acids. CDR1 and CDR2 from the germline V gene are LGHDT and YNNKEL (reference sequence). Here the CDR3 reads CASSPRTAYEQYF. CDR3 bases: TGTGCCAGCAGCCCCAGGACAGCCTACGAGCAGTACTTC.

This clone was seen a single time. The chain is built from TRBV30 and TRBJ2-3, with D perhaps being TRBD1 or TRBD2 (7 bases each). The germline V gene has CDR1 GTSNPN and CDR2 SVGIG (reference sequence). Trimming pared 5 bases from V and 3 bases from J, leaving 15 bases between. CDR3 length equals 14 residues. This chain's CDR3 is CAWGGEGATDTQYF. CDR3 nucleotide sequence: TGTGCCTGGGGAGGGGAGGGGGCGACAGATACGCAGTATTTT.